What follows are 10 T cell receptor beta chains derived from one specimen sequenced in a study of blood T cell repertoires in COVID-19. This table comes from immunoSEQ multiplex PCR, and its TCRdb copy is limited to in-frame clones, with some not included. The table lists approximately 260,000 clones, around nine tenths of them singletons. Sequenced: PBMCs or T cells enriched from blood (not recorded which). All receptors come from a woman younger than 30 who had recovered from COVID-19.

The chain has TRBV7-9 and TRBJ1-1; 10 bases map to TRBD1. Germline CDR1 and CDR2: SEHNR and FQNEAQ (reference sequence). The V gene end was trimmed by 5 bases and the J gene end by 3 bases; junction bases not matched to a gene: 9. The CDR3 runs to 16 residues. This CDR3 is CASSPGTGVTDTEAFF. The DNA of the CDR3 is TGTGCCAGCAGCCCCGGGACAGGGGTCACGGACACTGAAGCTTTCTTT.

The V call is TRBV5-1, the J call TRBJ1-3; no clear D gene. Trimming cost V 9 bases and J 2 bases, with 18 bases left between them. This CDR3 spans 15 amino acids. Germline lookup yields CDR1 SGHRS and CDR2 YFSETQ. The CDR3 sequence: CANSEGGRPGNTIYF. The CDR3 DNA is TGCGCCAACTCGGAGGGAGGGAGACCTGGAAACACCATATATTTT.

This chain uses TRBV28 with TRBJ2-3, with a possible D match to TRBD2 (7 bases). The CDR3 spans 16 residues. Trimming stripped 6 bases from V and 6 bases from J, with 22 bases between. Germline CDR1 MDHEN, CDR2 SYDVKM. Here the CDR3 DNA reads TGTGCCAGCAGGACATGGGCTAGCGGAGGGGGGGATACGCAGTATTTT. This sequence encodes CASRTWASGGGDTQYF.

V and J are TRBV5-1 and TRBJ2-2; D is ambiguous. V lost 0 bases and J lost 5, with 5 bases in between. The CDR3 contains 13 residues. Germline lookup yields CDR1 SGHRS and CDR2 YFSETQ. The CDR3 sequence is CASSLAGTGELFF. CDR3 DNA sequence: TGCGCCAGCAGCTTGGCGGGTACCGGGGAGCTGTTTTTT.

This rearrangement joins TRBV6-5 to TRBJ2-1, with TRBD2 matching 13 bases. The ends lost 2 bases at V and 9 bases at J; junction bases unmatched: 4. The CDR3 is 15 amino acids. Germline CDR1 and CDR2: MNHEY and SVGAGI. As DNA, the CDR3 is TGTGCCAGCAGTTACAGGACTAGCGGGGGAATTGAGCAGTTCTTC. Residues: CASSYRTSGGIEQFF.

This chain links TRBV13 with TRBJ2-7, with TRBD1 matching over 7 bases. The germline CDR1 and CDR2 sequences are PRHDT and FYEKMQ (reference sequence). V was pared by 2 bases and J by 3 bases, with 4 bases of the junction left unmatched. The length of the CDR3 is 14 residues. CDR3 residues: CASSLKGADYEQYF. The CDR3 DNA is TGTGCCAGCAGCTTAAAGGGGGCGGACTACGAGCAGTACTTC.

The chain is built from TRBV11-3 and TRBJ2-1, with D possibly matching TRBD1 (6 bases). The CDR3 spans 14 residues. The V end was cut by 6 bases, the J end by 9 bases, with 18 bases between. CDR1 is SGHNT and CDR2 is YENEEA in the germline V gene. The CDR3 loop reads CASSHTTGFGEQFF. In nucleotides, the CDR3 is TGTGCCAGCAGTCACACTACAGGGTTTGGTGAGCAGTTCTTC.

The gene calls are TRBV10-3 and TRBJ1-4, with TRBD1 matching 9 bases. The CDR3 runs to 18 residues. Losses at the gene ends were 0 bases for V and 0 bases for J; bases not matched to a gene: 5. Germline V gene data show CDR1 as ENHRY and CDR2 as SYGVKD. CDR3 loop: CAISESRDRVPTNEKLFF. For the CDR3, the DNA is TGTGCCATCAGTGAGTCACGGGACAGGGTCCCAACTAATGAAAAACTGTTTTTT.

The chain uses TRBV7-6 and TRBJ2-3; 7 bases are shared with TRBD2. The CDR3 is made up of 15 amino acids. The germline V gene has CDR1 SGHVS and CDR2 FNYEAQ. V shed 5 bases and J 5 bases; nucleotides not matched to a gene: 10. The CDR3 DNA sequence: TGTGCCAGCAGCCTAGGACTAGTCGTTGGAGATACGCAGTATTTT. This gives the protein CASSLGLVVGDTQYF.

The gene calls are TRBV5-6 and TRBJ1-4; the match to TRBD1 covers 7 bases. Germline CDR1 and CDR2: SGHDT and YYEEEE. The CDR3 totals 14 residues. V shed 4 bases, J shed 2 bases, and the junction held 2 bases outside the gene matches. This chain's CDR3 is CASSRGQTNEKLFF. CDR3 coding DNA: TGTGCCAGCAGCCGGGGACAGACTAATGAAAAACTGTTTTTT.